This entry lists 8 T cell receptor beta chains sequenced from one sample in a study of post-analysis software for immune sequencing data (dated by TCRdb to the mid-2010s). The paper's findings and limits, for the study overall: Patients showed significantly higher frequencies than controls for several TRBV segments, among them TRBV5-6, TRBV5-1 and TRBV20-1.

The antigens for these receptors are not known. The library was generated by PCR. This sample was sequenced with an Illumina HiSeq 2500. To reduce PCR and sequencing biases, unique molecular identifiers were incorporated into the TCR beta cDNA libraries. TCRdb itself trimmed the public reads at Q25 with fastp, ran MiXCR and retained productive beta chains. Duplicate CDR3 protein sequences are folded into a single record with the most common DNA and genes. This sample comprises hundreds of thousands of distinct CDR3 sequences, about 32% of them detected only once. The ten largest clones add up to around 0.56% of the sample. What was sequenced was blood. All receptors come from a girl aged 5-17 years with multiple sclerosis.

The chain has TRBV15 and TRBJ1-2; D uncertain. Trimming stripped 0 bases from V and 8 bases from J, with 13 bases between. CDR1 and CDR2 (germline): LNHNV, YYDKDF (reference sequence). The CDR3 extends over 14 amino acids. The CDR3 loop is CATSRDGVGLGYTF. The CDR3 region has the DNA TGTGCCACCAGCAGAGATGGTGTGGGTTTGGGCTACACCTTC.

Concerning this clonotype itself: One junction end does not reproduce the germline sequence, and a read error may be involved. The chain uses TRBV19 and TRBJ1-5; D possibly corresponds to TRBD1 (5 bases). Per germline, CDR1 LNHDA and CDR2 SQIVND (reference sequence). The length of the CDR3 is 14 residues. The DNA for the CDR3 is TGTGCCAGTACCGCGGGGCTAGGCAATCAGCTCCAGCATTTT. Its protein product is CASTAGLGNQLQHF.

This clonotype was seen more than once but under ten times. This sequence joins TRBV2 and TRBJ1-1; D call uncertain. Trimming left V 8 bases short and J 1 base short, with 8 bases between. This CDR3 comprises 12 residues. CDR1 is SNHLY and CDR2 is FYNNEI in the germline V gene. The CDR3 loop reads CASVIGNTEAFF. The CDR3 DNA sequence: TGTGCCAGCGTGATCGGGAACACTGAAGCTTTCTTT.

This clonotype was detected only a few times. This chain connects TRBV20-1 to TRBJ2-7, with 10 bases fitting TRBD2. Germline-derived CDR1 and CDR2 are DFQATT and SNEGSKA (reference sequence). V lost 2 bases, J lost 6 bases, and 1 base stayed unmatched. The CDR3 has 12 residues. The CDR3 coding sequence is TGCAGTGCTAGACTAGCGGGAGTCGAGCAGTACTTC. This codes for CSARLAGVEQYF.

This chain's CDR3 is CASSRTWGDNEQFF. CDR3 sequence (DNA): TGTGCCAGCAGCCGAACGTGGGGGGACAATGAGCAGTTCTTC. The chain uses TRBV7-2 and TRBJ2-1; tentative D call: TRBD2 (6 bases). CDR1 and CDR2 (germline): SGHTA, FQGNSA. Trimming stripped 5 bases from V and 5 bases from J, with 13 bases between. This CDR3 has 14 residues. The complete variable domain, with remaining parts taken from reference TRBV7-2 and TRBJ2-1, reads GAGVSQSPSNKVTEKGKDVELRCDPISGHTALYWYRQSLGQGLEFLIYFQGNSAPDKSGLPSDRFSAERTGGSVSTLTIQRTQQEDSAVYLCASSRTWGDNEQFFGPGTRLTVL.

The CDR3 DNA follows: TGTGCCAGCATCATAGGCGGATTACAGGGGGTTGGGGACGAGCAGTACTTC. Its protein is CASIIGGLQGVGDEQYF. The V call is TRBV2, the J call TRBJ2-7; 8 bases align to TRBD1. V gave up 7 bases and J gave up 5 bases; unmatched junction bases: 19. This CDR3 spans 17 amino acids. In germline, CDR1 is SNHLY, CDR2 FYNNEI.

This clonotype came up a few times. The chain employs TRBV29-1 and TRBJ2-1, with a weak D call TRBD1 (6 bases). V lost 2 bases and J lost 8, with 16 bases in between. Germline CDR1 reads SQVTM; CDR2 reads ANQGSEA. The CDR3 sequence is 14 residues long. DNA of the CDR3: TGCAGCGTTGAATATATCAGGGGTCGGCATGAGCAGTTCTTC. Protein product: CSVEYIRGRHEQFF.

This clonotype appeared a few times. This rearrangement joins TRBV27 to TRBJ1-4; D gene uncertain. V lost 5 bases to trimming and J lost 8 bases, with 15 bases between them. The CDR3 is 14 residues long. Germline assignment: CDR1 MNHEY and CDR2 SMNVEV (reference sequence). CDR3 DNA sequence: TGTGCCAGCAGTCCATTGGACGGGAGAGAAAAACTGTTTTTT. Translation: CASSPLDGREKLFF.